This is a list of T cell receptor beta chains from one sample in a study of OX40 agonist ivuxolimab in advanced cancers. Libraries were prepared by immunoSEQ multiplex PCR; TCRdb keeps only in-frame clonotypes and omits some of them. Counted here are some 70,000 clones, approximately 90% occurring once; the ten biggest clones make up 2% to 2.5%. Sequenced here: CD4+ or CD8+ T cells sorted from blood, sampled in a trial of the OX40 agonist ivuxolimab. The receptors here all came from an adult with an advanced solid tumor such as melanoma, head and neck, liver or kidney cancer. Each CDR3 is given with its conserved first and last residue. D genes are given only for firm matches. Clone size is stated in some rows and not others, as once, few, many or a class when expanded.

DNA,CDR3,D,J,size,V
TGTGCCAGCAGCCTGACTAGCGGGAGGGCCGGGCGGTACTTC,CASSLTSGRAGRYF,TRBD2,TRBJ2-7,NA,TRBV5-4
TGTGCCAGCACCCACCGGTCCTACAATGAGCAGTTCTTC,CASTHRSYNEQFF,NA,TRBJ2-1,NA,TRBV11-2
TGCGCCAGCAGTGAGTCGGAACAGAAAGAGACCCAGTACTTC,CASSESEQKETQYF,NA,TRBJ2-5,NA,TRBV10-1
TGTGCCAGCAGTTTACCCGTGAACACTGAAGCTTTCTTT,CASSLPVNTEAFF,NA,TRBJ1-1,once,TRBV28
TGTGCCAGCAGCTTTCGACAGGGGTGGTACTATGGCTACACCTTC,CASSFRQGWYYGYTF,TRBD1,TRBJ1-2,few,TRBV11-2
TGTGCCAGTAGTCCCCGGGACAGGGGGTTTAGCTTCGCCGGGGAGCTGTTTTTT,CASSPRDRGFSFAGELFF,TRBD1,TRBJ2-2,NA,TRBV19
TGTGCCAGCAGATTCACAGGGGACACTGAAGCTTTCTTT,CASRFTGDTEAFF,TRBD1,TRBJ1-1,NA,TRBV7-8
TGTGCCAATAGCAGGTCCAATCGGTACCAAGAGACCCAGTACTTC,CANSRSNRYQETQYF,NA,TRBJ2-5,NA,TRBV6-9
TGTGCAACCGGGACCCAGACCTACAATGAGCAGTTCTTC,CATGTQTYNEQFF,NA,TRBJ2-1,NA,TRBV19
TGTGCCAGCAGCTTAAACAGGGGCGATTCACCCCTCCACTTT,CASSLNRGDSPLHF,TRBD1,TRBJ1-6,NA,TRBV7-8
TGTGCCAGCAGCTTAGAAGGATCTAGCACAGATACGCAGTATTTT,CASSLEGSSTDTQYF,NA,TRBJ2-3,NA,TRBV7-2
TGTGCCAGCAGCACCTCGAGGGACAGCCAGCTTTCGGATACGCAGTATTTT,CASSTSRDSQLSDTQYF,TRBD1,TRBJ2-3,NA,TRBV11-2
TGTGCCAGCAGCCCAGACAGGGAGGGCGAGCAGTACTTC,CASSPDREGEQYF,NA,TRBJ2-7,NA,TRBV7-7
TGTGCCAGCAGCGTAGCAATCGGACCTAACACTGAAGCTTTCTTT,CASSVAIGPNTEAFF,NA,TRBJ1-1,NA,TRBV9
TGCGCCAGCAGTGAGCCAGGGGGCGGAACTGAAGCTTTCTTT,CASSEPGGGTEAFF,TRBD1,TRBJ1-1,NA,TRBV10-1
TGTGCCAGCAGTGAGGGGGGGGTTAGTGAGCAGTTCTTC,CASSEGGVSEQFF,TRBD2,TRBJ2-1,NA,TRBV6-4
TGCAGCGTCATCTCCGCGGAGACCCAGTACTTC,CSVISAETQYF,NA,TRBJ2-5,NA,TRBV29-1
TGTGCCAGCAGTCCCGGCTCAGATACGCAGTATTTT,CASSPGSDTQYF,NA,TRBJ2-3,NA,TRBV7-9
TGTGCCAGCAGTTACTCGGGGATTTACGAGCAGTACTTC,CASSYSGIYEQYF,NA,TRBJ2-7,NA,TRBV6-5
TGTGCCAGCAGACGGGGGGCGGGCCAAGAGACCCAGTACTTC,CASRRGAGQETQYF,NA,TRBJ2-5,once,TRBV6-6
TGTGCCAGCAGCCGGGGGGGGGACGAGGGTTACGAGCAGTACTTC,CASSRGGDEGYEQYF,TRBD2,TRBJ2-7,NA,TRBV6-6
TGTGCCAGCAGTTCCCCTCTAGGCCTCTCACGAGATACGCAGTATTTT,CASSSPLGLSRDTQYF,NA,TRBJ2-3,NA,TRBV6-5